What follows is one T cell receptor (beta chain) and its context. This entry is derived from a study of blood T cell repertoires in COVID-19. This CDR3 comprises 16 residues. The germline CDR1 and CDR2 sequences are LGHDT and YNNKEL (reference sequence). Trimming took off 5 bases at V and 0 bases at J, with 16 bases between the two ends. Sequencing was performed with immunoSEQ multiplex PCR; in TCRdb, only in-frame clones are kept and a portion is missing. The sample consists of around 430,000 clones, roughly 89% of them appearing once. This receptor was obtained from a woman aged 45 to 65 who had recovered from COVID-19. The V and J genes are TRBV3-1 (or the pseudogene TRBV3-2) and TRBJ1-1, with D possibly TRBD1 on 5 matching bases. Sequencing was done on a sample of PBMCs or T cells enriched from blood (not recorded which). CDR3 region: CASSSRGGGLNTEAFF. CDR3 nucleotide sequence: TGTGCCAGCAGCTCCCGGGGGGGAGGGCTGAACACTGAAGCTTTCTTT.